The 18 T cell receptor beta chains listed next were all sequenced from one sample in a study of T-cell memory formation after mild COVID-19 (dated by TCRdb to 2020 to 2023). Libraries were built with 5' RACE. TCRdb records Illumina NovaSeq 6000 as the sequencer. TCRdb itself trimmed the public reads at Q25 with fastp, ran MiXCR and retained productive beta chains. Each CDR3 protein appears once, grouped with its most common genes and DNA. Across this sample there are 550,000 to 700,000 distinct CDR3 sequences, with approximately 15% seen only once. The ten top clones hold around 7.8% of the sample. Sequenced sample: PBMCs or a T cell subset sorted from them (not recorded which). Every receptor here comes from an adult woman who had mild COVID-19 (a few samples of this study predate the infection). The sample titles of this study are shuffled in the database, so cell type and time point are left out; the donor was told from shared clones.

There are many counts of this clonotype. The rearrangement uses TRBV5-6 and TRBJ2-2, with D maybe TRBD1 (5 bases). Germline CDR1 and CDR2: SGHDT and YYEEEE. The CDR3 is 15 residues long. V was cut by 3 bases and J by 2 bases, with 11 bases left in between. This CDR3 reads CASSSTGPNTGELFF. In DNA form, the CDR3 reads TGTGCCAGCAGCTCAACAGGTCCTAACACCGGGGAGCTGTTTTTT.

Only a few counts were recorded for this clonotype. V gene TRBV5-1 combines with J gene TRBJ2-3; D gene unclear. The CDR3 is made up of 14 amino acids. Germline CDR1 SGHRS, CDR2 YFSETQ. V was pared by 1 base and J by 5 bases, with 11 bases between. CDR3 amino acids: CASSLSPHLDTQYF. In DNA form, the CDR3 reads TGCGCCAGCAGCTTGTCCCCCCATTTAGATACGCAGTATTTT.

Only a few counts were recorded for this clonotype. CDR3 DNA: TGCAGTGCTGAGGTAGCGGGCCAGGCATATGAGCAGTTCTTC. Amino acids: CSAEVAGQAYEQFF. The chain couples TRBV20-1 to TRBJ2-1; 7 bases are a match to TRBD2. The CDR3 consists of 14 residues. The junction had 12 bases not matched to a gene; V was cut back by 5 bases and J by 8 bases. The germline CDR1 and CDR2 sequences are DFQATT and SNEGSKA (reference sequence).

Turning to this clonotype: Being one base from a much bigger clone, this may be a read error. The chain couples TRBV19 to TRBJ1-1; no firm D call. Trimming took 1 base from V and 1 from J, leaving 4 bases between them. The CDR3 consists of 13 residues. The germline V gene encodes CDR1 LNHDA and CDR2 SQIVND (reference sequence). CDR3 DNA sequence: TGTGCCAGTAGTATAGGGTGGAACACTGAAGCTTTCTTT. This codes for CASSIGWNTEAFF.

This clonotype was observed a few times. This chain uses TRBV12-3 or TRBV12-4 with TRBJ1-1; D is ambiguous. This CDR3 contains 15 residues. V was pared by 1 base and J by 8 bases, with 17 bases between. CDR3 nucleotide sequence: TGTGCCAGCAGTTTAGTAGGCAGATTGGGCCTAGAAGCTTTCTTT. Its translation: CASSLVGRLGLEAFF.

This clonotype was picked up a small number of times. The V gene is TRBV5-5, the J gene TRBJ2-2; D may be TRBD1 (6 bases). V shed 2 bases and J shed 12 bases, with 17 bases lying between them. CDR1 and CDR2 (germline): SGHKS, YYEKEE (reference sequence). The CDR3 sequence is 14 residues long. The CDR3 DNA is TGTGCCAGCAGCTTAGCAGGGGCCCGTTGGAAGCTGTTTTTT. This gives the protein CASSLAGARWKLFF.

V and J are TRBV6-6 and TRBJ2-5; 9 bases line up with TRBD1. J gave up 2 bases and V 5 bases, and 6 bases lay outside the gene matches. Germline V gene lookup returns CDR1 MNHNY and CDR2 SVGAGI (reference sequence). The CDR3 is made up of 15 amino acids. CDR3 sequence reads: CASSPWDRDQETQYF. CDR3 DNA: TGTGCCAGCAGTCCTTGGGACAGGGATCAAGAGACCCAGTACTTC.

The table lists this clonotype with many counts. The V call is TRBV5-1, the J call TRBJ1-5, with 9 bases matching TRBD1. Per germline, CDR1 SGHRS and CDR2 YFSETQ. The CDR3 is made up of 15 amino acids. V trimming: 4 bases; J trimming: 4 bases; junction bases outside the gene matches: 6. This CDR3 reads CASSPGTGHNQPQHF. CDR3 coding DNA: TGCGCCAGCAGCCCCGGGACAGGGCATAATCAGCCCCAGCATTTT.

This clonotype was detected many times. The chain recombines TRBV5-5 with TRBJ2-3, with a possible D match to TRBD1 (5 bases). Between the trimmed V and J ends, which lost 6 bases and 4 bases, there was a span of 12 bases. The CDR3 spans 13 residues. Germline V gene sequence: CDR1 SGHKS, CDR2 YYEKEE (reference sequence). This CDR3 is CASTALTADTQYF. Here the CDR3 DNA reads TGTGCCAGCACCGCGTTGACAGCAGATACGCAGTATTTT.

This sequence joins TRBV7-8 and TRBJ2-1, with 12 bases aligning to TRBD2. CDR3 length: 15 residues. CDR1 is SGHVS and CDR2 is FQNEAQ in the germline V gene. V was pared by 1 base and J by 8 bases, with 3 bases of the junction left unmatched. DNA of the CDR3: TGTGCCAGCAGCTTAGGGACTAGCGGGACTCATGAGCAGTTCTTC. It translates to CASSLGTSGTHEQFF.

This chain joins TRBV30 and TRBJ2-1; 7 bases are shared with TRBD2. Germline CDR1 GTSNPN, CDR2 SVGIG (reference sequence). V was clipped by 5 bases and J by 7 bases; unmatched bases: 14. The CDR3 sequence is 15 residues long. CDR3 sequence: CAWDNSGSSRNEQFF. The CDR3 region has the DNA TGTGCCTGGGATAATAGCGGGTCGAGTCGGAATGAGCAGTTCTTC.

This clonotype was found a few times. For the CDR3, the DNA is TGCGCCAGCAGCTCTGGGGCAAATGAGCAGTTCTTC. Translation gives CASSSGANEQFF. The V and J genes are TRBV5-1 and TRBJ2-1, with a tentative D call TRBD1 (5 bases). The ends were cut back, 3 bases at V and 7 bases at J, with 8 bases in the middle. In germline, CDR1 is SGHRS, CDR2 YFSETQ. The CDR3 has 12 residues. The entire variable domain, with the rest obtained from reference TRBV5-1 and TRBJ2-1, is as follows: KAGVTQTPRYLIKTRGQQVTLSCSPISGHRSVSWYQQTPGQGLQFLFEYFSETQRNKGNFPGRFSGRQFSNSRSEMNVSTLELGDSALYLCASSSGANEQFFGPGTRLTVL.

This clonotype was seen a few times. The gene calls are TRBV5-5 and TRBJ1-2; a weak D match, TRBD1 (5 bases). The germline V and J ends were trimmed by 2 bases and 3 bases, with 11 bases remaining between them. Per germline, CDR1 SGHKS and CDR2 YYEKEE (reference sequence). The CDR3 has 14 amino acids. In nucleotides, the CDR3 is TGTGCCAGCAGCTTCGGGGGTCAGGACTATGGCTACACCTTC. Protein: CASSFGGQDYGYTF.

The rearrangement links TRBV18 to TRBJ1-2; 8 bases are a match to TRBD1. The germline V gene has CDR1 KGHSH and CDR2 LQKENI. The CDR3 totals 14 residues. J lost 5 bases, V lost 3 bases, and 5 bases had no gene match. DNA of the CDR3: TGTGCCAGCTCACCCAGGGGGCCTGAATATGGCTACACCTTC. Protein sequence: CASSPRGPEYGYTF. The full variable domain, its missing parts supplied by reference TRBV18 and TRBJ1-2, is NAGVMQNPRHLVRRRGQEARLRCSPMKGHSHVYWYRQLPEEGLKFMVYLQKENIIDESGMPKERFSAEFPKEGPSILRIQQVVRGDSAAYFCASSPRGPEYGYTFGSGTRLTVV.

For this clonotype: A much larger clone lies one base from this, so it may be a read error. V and J are TRBV7-7 and TRBJ2-1; 7 bases map to TRBD2. Germline V gene sequence: CDR1 SSHAT, CDR2 FNYEAQ (reference sequence). This CDR3 contains 15 residues. CDR3 loop: CSSSLQAGAYNEQFF. For the CDR3, the DNA is TGTTCTAGCAGCTTACAGGCGGGAGCCTACAATGAGCAGTTCTTC.

Only a few counts were recorded for this clonotype. This chain uses TRBV5-1 with TRBJ2-7; 8 bases align to TRBD1. The germline CDR1 and CDR2 sequences are SGHRS and YFSETQ. With V trimmed by 0 bases and J by 0 bases, 8 bases remained unmatched. The length of the CDR3 is 17 residues. The CDR3 DNA reads as TGCGCCAGCAGCTTGGGGGACAGGCTCCCGAGCTCCTACGAGCAGTACTTC. Protein: CASSLGDRLPSSYEQYF.

This clonotype came up once. This chain uses TRBV5-1 with TRBJ1-3; D not resolved. The CDR3 contains 16 residues. V shed 4 bases and J shed 0 bases, with 14 bases lying between them. Germline CDR1 and CDR2: SGHRS and YFSETQ. The CDR3 is CASSPATPSSGNTIYF. The CDR3 coding sequence is TGCGCCAGCAGCCCCGCGACGCCTAGCTCTGGAAACACCATATATTTT.

This clonotype was seen only a few times. V is TRBV4-1 and J is TRBJ2-5; 9 bases align to TRBD2. From germline, CDR1 is MGHRA and CDR2 YSYEKL. The CDR3 is made up of 17 amino acids. The V segment lost 0 bases and the J segment 5 bases; nucleotides outside the gene matches: 10. CDR3 coding DNA: TGCGCCAGCAGCCAAGATATCGCGGGGGGGACTCGGGAGACCCAGTACTTC. This codes for CASSQDIAGGTRETQYF.